A selection of T cell receptor beta chains follows, all from one sample in a study of T cell repertoires in cytomegalovirus infection. These TCRs' antigens remain unknown. MiXCR was run by TCRdb on the reads, yielding one entry per CDR3 protein. This table holds around 300,000 distinct CDR3 sequences, less than 25% found once. This sample comprised cultured PBMCs, obtained from culture after CMV antigen stimulation. These TCRs come from a human donor in good health (CMV status not recorded). Some clones in this sample may be carry-over from other donors' samples. CDR3s include the opening cysteine and the closing phenylalanine or tryptophan. Clone size is given for some rows only: seen once, a few or many times, or a class if the clone is expanded.

-	TRBV7-9	TRBJ1-4	CASSFPRGAVATNEKLFF
-	TRBV6-6	TRBJ2-7	CASSSGQGWDEQYF
many	TRBV19	TRBJ2-7	CASTDRGNEQYF
many	TRBV7-2	TRBJ2-5	CASSLRGGQGETQYF
few	TRBV15	TRBJ1-5	CATSTPGGNQPQHF
-	TRBV24-1	TRBJ2-1	CATSDQTSGSSYNEQFF
many	TRBV3-1	TRBJ1-4	CASSQLGSEKLFF
few	TRBV7-4	TRBJ2-1	CASRDGGGGYNEQFF
-	TRBV12-3/TRBV12-4	TRBJ2-2	CASSPITGTGYTGELFF
many	TRBV20-1	TRBJ2-1	CSASPGTGGVYNEQFF